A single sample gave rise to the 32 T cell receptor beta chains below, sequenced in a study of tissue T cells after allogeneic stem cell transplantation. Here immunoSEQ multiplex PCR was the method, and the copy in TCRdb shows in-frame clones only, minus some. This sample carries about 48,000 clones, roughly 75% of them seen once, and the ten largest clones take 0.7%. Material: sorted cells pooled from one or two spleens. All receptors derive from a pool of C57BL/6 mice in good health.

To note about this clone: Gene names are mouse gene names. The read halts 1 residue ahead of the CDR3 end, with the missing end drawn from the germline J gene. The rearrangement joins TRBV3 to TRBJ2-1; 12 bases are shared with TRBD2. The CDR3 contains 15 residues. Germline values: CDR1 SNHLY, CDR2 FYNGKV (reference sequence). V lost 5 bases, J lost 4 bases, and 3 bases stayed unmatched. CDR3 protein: CASSPDWGGYAEQFF. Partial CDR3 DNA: TGTGCCAGCAGCCCGGACTGGGGGGGGTATGCTGAGCAGTTC.

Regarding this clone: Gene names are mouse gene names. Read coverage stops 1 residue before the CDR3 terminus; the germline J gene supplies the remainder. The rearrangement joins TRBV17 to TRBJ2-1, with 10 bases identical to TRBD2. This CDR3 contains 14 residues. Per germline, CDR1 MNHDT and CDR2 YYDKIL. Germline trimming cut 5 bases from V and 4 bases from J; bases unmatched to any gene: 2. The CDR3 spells CASSALGGYAEQFF. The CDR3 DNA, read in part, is TGTGCTAGCAGTGCACTGGGGGGGTATGCTGAGCAGTTC.

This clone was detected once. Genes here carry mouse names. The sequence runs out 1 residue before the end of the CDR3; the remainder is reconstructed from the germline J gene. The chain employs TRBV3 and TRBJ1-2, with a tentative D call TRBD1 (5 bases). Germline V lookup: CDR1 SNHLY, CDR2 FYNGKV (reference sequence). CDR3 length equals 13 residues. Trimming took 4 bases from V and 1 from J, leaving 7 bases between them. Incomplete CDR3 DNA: TGTGCCAGCAGCTCAGACAGAAACTCCGACTACACC. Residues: CASSSDRNSDYT. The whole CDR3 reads CASSSDRNSDYTF.

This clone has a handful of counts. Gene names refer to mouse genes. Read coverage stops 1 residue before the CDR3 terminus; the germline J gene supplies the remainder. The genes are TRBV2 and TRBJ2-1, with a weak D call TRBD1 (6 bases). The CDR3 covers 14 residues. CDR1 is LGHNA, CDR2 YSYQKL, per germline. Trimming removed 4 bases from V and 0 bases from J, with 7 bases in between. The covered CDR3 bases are TGTGCCAGCAGCCGGGACAATAACTATGCTGAGCAGTTC. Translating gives CASSRDNNYAEQF. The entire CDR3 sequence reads CASSRDNNYAEQFF.

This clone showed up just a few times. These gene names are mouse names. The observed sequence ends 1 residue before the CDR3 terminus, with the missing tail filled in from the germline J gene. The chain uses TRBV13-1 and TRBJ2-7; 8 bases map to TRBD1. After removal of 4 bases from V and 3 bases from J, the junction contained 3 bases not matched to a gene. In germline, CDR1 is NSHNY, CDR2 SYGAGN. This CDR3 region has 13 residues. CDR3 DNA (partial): TGTGCCAGCAGTTCCGGGACAGGCTATGAACAGTAC. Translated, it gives CASSSGTGYEQY. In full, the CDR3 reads CASSSGTGYEQYF.

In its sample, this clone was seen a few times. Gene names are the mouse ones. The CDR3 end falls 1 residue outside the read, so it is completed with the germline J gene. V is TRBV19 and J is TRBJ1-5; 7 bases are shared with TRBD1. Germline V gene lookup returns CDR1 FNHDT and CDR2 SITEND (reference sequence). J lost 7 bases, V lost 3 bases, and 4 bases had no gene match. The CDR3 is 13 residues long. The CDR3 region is CASSTGQAQAPLF. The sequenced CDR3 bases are TGTGCCAGCAGTACCGGACAGGCTCAGGCTCCGCTT.

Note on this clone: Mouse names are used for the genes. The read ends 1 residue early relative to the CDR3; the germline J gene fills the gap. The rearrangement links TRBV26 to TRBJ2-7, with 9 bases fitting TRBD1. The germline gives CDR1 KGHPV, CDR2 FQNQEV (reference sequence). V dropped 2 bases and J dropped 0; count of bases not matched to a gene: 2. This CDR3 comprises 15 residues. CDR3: CASSLRDRVSYEQYF. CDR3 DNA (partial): TGTGCCAGCAGTCTGCGGGACAGGGTCTCCTATGAACAGTAC.

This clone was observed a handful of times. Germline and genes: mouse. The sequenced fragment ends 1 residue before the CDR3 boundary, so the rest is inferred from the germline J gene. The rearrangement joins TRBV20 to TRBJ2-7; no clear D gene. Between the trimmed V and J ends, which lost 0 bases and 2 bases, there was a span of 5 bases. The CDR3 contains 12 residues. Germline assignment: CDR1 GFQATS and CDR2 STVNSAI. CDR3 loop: CGARDPPYEQYF. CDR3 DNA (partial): TGTGGTGCTAGGGATCCTCCCTATGAACAGTAC.

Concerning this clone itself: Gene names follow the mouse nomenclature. CDR3 residues: CASSPLGVGAETLYF. The sequenced CDR3 bases are TGTGCCAGCAGCCCACTGGGGGTTGGTGCAGAAACGCTGTAT. V and J are TRBV19 and TRBJ2-3, with 8 bases that match TRBD2. Coverage ceases 1 residue before the CDR3 finishes, and the germline J gene fills in the end. The CDR3 is made up of 15 amino acids. V was pared by 5 bases and J by 1 base, with 6 bases of the junction left unmatched. Germline lookup yields CDR1 FNHDT and CDR2 SITEND (reference sequence).

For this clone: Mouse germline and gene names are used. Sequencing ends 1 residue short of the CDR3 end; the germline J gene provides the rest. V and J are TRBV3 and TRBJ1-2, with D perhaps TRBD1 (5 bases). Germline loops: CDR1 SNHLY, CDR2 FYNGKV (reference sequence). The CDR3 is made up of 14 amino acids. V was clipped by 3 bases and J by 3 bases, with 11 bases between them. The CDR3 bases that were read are TGTGCCAGCAGCTTCCCAGGAGGGGACTCCGACTACACC. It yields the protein CASSFPGGDSDYT. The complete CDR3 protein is CASSFPGGDSDYTF.

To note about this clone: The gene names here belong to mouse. The CDR3 sequence is CASSLWGGSAETLYF. The sequenced part of the CDR3 DNA is TGTGCTAGCAGTTTATGGGGGGGGAGTGCAGAAACGCTGTAT. The rearrangement links TRBV29 to TRBJ2-3; 7 nucleotides agree with TRBD2. The read finishes 1 residue shy of the CDR3 end, and the germline J gene is used to complete it. Germline values: CDR1 MSHET, CDR2 SYDVDS. Trimming took 1 base from V and 0 from J; bases not matched to a gene: 1. The CDR3 has 15 amino acids.

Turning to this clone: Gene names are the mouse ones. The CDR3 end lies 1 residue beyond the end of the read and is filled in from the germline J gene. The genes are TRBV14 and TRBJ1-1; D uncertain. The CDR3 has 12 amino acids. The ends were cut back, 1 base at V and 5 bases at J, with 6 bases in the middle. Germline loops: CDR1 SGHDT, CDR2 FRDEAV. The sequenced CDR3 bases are TGTGCCAGCAGTTTCCCCGGGACAGAAGTCTTC. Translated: CASSFPGTEVF. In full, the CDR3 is CASSFPGTEVFF.

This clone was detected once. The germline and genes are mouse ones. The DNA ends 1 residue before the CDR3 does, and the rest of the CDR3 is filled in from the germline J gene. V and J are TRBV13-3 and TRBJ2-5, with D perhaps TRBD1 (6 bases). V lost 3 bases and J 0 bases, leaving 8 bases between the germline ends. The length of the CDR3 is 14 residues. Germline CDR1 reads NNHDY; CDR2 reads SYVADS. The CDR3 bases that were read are TGTGCCAGCAGTGGGACAGTTAACCAAGACACCCAGTAC. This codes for CASSGTVNQDTQY. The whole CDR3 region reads CASSGTVNQDTQYF.

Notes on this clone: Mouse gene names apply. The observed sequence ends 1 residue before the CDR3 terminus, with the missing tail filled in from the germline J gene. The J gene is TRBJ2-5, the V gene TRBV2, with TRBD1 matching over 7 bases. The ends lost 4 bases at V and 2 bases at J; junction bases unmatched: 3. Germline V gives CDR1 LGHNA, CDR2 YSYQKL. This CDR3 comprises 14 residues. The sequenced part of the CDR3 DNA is TGTGCCAGCAGCCGTGGACAGGCCCAAGACACCCAGTAC. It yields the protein CASSRGQAQDTQY. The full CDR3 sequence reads CASSRGQAQDTQYF.

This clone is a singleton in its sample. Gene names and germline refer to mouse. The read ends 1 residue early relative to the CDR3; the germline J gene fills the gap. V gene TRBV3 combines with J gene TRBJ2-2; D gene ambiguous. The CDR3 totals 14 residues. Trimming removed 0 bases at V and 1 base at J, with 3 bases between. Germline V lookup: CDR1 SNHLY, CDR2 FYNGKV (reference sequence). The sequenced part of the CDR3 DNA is TGTGCCAGCAGCTTAGCGCAAAACACCGGGCAGCTCTAC. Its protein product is CASSLAQNTGQLY. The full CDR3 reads CASSLAQNTGQLYF. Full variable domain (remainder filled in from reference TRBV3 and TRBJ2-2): GPKVLQIPSHQIIDMGQMVTLNCDPVSNHLYFYWYKQILGQQMEFLVNFYNGKVMEKSKLFKDQFSVERPDGSYFTLKIQPTALEDSAVYFCASSLAQNTGQLYFGEGSKLTVL.

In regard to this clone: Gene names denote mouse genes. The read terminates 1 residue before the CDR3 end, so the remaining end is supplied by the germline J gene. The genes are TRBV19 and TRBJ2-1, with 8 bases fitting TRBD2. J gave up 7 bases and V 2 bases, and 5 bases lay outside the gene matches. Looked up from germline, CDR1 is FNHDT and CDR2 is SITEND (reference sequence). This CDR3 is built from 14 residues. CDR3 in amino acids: CASSIVGGLAEQFF. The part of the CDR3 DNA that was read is TGTGCCAGCAGTATTGTGGGGGGGTTGGCTGAGCAGTTC.

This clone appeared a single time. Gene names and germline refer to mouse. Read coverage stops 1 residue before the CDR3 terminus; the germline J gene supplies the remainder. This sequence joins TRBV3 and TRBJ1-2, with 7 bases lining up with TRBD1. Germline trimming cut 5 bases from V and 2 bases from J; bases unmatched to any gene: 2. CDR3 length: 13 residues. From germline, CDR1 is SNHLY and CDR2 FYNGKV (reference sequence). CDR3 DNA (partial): TGTGCCAGCAGCCGCAGGGGGAACTCCGACTACACC. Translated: CASSRRGNSDYT. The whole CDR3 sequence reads CASSRRGNSDYTF.

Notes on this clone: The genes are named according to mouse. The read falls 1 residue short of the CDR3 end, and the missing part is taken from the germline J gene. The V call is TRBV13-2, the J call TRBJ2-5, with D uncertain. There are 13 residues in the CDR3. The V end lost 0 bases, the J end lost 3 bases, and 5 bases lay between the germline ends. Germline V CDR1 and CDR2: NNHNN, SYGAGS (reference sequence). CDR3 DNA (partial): TGTGCCAGCGGTGATGGTCAGCAAGACACCCAGTAC. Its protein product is CASGDGQQDTQY. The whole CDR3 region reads CASGDGQQDTQYF.

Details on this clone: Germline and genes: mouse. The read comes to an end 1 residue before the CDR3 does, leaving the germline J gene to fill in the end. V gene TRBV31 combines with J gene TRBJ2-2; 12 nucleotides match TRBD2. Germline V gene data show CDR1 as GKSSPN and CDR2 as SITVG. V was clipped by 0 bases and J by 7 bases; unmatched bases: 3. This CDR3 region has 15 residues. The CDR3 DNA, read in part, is TGTGCCTGGAGTCTAGACTGGGGGGGCAGCGGGCAGCTCTAC. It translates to CAWSLDWGGSGQLY. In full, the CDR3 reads CAWSLDWGGSGQLYF.

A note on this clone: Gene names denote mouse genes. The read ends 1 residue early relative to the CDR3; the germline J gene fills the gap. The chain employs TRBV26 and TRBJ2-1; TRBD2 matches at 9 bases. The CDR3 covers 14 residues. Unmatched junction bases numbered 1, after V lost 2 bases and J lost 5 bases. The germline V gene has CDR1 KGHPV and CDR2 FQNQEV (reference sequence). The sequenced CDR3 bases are TGTGCCAGCAGTCTGGACTGGGGGAATGCTGAGCAGTTC. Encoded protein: CASSLDWGNAEQF. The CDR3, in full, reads CASSLDWGNAEQFF. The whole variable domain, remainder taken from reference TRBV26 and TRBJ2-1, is NSKVIQTPRYLVKGQGQKAKMRCIPEKGHPVVFWYQQNKNNEFKFLINFQNQEVLQQIDMTEKRFSAECPSNSPCSLEIQSSEAGDSALYLCASSLDWGNAEQFFGPGTRLTVL.

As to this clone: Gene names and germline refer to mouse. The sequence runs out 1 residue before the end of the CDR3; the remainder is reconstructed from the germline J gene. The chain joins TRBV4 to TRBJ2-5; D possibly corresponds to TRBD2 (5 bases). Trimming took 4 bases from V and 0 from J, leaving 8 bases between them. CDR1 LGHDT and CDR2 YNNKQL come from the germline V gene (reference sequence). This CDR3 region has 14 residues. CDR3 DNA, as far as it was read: TGTGCCAGCAGCTTGGACTCTAACCAAGACACCCAGTAC. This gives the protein CASSLDSNQDTQY. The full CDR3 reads CASSLDSNQDTQYF.

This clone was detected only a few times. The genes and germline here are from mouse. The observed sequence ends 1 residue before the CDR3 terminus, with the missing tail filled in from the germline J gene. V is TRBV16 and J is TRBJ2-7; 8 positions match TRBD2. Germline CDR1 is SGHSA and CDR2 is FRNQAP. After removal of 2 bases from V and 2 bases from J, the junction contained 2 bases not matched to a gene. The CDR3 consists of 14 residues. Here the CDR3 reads CASSLWGGTYEQYF. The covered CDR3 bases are TGTGCAAGCAGCTTATGGGGGGGGACCTATGAACAGTAC.

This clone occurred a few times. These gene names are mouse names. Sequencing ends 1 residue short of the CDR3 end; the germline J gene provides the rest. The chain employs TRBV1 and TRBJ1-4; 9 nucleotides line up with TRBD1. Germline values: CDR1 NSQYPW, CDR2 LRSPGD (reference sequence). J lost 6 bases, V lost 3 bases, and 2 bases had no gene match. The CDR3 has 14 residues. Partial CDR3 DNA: TGCACCTGCAGTGCGGGACAGGGTTACGAAAGATTATTT. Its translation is CTCSAGQGYERLF. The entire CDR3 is CTCSAGQGYERLFF.

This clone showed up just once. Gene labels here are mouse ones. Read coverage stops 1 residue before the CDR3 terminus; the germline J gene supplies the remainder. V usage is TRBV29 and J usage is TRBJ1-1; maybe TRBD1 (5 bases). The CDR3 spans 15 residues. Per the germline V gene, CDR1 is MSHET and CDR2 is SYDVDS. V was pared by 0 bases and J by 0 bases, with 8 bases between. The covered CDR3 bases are TGTGCTAGCAGTTTATCGATAGGGGCAAACACAGAAGTCTTC. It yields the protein CASSLSIGANTEVF. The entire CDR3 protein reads CASSLSIGANTEVFF. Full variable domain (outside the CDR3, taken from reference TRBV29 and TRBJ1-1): DMKVTQMPRYLIKRMGENVLLECGQDMSHETMYWYRQDPGLGLQLIYISYDVDSNSEGDIPKGYRVSRKKREHFSLILDSAKTNQTSVYFCASSLSIGANTEVFFGKGTRLTVV.

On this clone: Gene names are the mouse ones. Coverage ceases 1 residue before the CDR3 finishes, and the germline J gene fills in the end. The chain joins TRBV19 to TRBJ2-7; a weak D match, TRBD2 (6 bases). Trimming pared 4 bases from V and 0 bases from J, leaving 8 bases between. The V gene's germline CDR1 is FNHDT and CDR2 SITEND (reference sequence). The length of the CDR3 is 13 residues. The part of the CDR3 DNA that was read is TGTGCCAGCAGTCGGGGGGACTCCTATGAACAGTAC. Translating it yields CASSRGDSYEQY. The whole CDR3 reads CASSRGDSYEQYF.

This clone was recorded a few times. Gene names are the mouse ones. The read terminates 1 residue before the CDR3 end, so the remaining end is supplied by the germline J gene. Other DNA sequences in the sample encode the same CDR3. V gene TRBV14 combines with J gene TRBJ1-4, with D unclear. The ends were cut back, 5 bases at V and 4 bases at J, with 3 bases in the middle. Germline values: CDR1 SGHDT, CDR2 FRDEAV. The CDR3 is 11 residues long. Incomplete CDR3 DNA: TGTGCCAGCAGCCGCAACGAAAGATTATTT. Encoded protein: CASSRNERLF. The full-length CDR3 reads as CASSRNERLFF.

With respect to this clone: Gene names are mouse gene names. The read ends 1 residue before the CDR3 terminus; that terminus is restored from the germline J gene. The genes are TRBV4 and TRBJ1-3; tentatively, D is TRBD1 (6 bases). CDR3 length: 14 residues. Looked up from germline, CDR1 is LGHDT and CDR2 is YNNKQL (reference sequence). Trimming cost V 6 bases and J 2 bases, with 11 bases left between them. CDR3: CASRRGGPGNTLYF. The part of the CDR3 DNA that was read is TGTGCCAGCAGGCGCGGGGGGCCTGGAAATACGCTCTAT.

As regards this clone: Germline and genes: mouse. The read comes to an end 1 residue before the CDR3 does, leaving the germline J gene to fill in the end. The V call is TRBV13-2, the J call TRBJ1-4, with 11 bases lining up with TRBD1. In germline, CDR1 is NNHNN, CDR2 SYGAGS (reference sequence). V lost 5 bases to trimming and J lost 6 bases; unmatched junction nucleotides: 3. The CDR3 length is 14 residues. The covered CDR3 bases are TGTGCCAGCGGGGACAGGGGGCGAGACGAAAGATTATTT. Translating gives CASGDRGRDERLF. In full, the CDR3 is CASGDRGRDERLFF.

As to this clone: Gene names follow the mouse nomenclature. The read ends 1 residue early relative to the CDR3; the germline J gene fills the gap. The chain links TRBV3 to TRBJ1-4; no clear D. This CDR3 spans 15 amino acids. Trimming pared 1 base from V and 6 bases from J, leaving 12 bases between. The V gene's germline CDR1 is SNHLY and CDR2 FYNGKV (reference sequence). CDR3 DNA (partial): TGTGCCAGCAGCTTAGACATCCGCCCCCACGAAAGATTATTT. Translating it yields CASSLDIRPHERLF. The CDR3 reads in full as CASSLDIRPHERLFF.

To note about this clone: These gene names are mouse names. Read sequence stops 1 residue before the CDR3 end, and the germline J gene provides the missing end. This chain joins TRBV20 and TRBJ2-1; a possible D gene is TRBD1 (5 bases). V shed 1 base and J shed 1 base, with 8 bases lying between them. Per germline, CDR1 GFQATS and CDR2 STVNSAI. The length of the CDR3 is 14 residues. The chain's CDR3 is CGARGDRNYAEQFF. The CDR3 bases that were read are TGTGGTGCTAGGGGTGACAGAAACTATGCTGAGCAGTTC. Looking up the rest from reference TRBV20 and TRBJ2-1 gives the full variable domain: GALVYQYPRRTICKSGTSMRMECQAVGFQATSVAWYRQSPQKTFELIALSTVNSAIKYEQNFTQEKFPISHPNLSFSSMTVLNAYLEDRGLYLCGARGDRNYAEQFFGPGTRLTVL.

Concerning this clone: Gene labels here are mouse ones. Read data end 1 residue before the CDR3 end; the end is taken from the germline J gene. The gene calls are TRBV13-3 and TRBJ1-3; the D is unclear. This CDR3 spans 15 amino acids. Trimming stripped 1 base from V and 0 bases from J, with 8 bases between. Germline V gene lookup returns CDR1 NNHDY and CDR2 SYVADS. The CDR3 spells CASSDWGDSGNTLYF. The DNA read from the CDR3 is TGTGCCAGCAGTGATTGGGGTGATTCTGGAAATACGCTCTAT.

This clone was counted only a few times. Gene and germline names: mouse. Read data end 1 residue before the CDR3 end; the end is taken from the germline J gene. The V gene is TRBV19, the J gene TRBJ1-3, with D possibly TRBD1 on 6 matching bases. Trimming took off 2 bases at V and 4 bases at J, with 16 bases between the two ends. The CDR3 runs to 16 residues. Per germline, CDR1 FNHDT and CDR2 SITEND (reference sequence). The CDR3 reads CASSIVRGLGGNTLYF. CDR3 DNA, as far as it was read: TGTGCCAGCAGTATTGTCCGGGGGCTAGGAGGAAATACGCTCTAT.